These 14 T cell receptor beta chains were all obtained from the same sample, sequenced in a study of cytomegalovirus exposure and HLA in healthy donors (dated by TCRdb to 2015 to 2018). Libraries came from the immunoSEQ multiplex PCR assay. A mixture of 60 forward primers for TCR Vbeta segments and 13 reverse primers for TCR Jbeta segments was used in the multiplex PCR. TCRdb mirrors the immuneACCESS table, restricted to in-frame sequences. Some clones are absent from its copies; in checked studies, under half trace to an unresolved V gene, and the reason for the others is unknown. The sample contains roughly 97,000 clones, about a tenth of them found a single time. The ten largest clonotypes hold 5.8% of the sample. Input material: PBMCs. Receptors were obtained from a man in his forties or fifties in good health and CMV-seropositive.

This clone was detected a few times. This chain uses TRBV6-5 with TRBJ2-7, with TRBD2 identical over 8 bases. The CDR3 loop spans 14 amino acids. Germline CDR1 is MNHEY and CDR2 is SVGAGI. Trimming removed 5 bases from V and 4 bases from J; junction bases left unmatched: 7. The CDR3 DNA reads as TGTGCCAGCAGTCACGAAGCGGGAGAATACGAGCAGTACTTC. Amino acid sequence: CASSHEAGEYEQYF.

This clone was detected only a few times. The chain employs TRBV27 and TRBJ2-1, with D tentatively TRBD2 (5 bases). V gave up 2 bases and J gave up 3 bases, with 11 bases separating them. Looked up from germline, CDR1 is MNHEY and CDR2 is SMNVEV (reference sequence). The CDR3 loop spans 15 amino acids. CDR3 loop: CASSLRADYYNEQFF. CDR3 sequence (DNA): TGTGCCAGCAGTTTACGGGCAGACTACTACAATGAGCAGTTCTTC.

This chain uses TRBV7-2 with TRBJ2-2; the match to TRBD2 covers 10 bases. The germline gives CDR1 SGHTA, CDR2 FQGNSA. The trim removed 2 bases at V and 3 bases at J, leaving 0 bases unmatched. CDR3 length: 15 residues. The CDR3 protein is CASSLLAGDTGELFF. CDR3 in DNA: TGTGCCAGCAGCTTACTAGCGGGGGACACCGGGGAGCTGTTTTTT.

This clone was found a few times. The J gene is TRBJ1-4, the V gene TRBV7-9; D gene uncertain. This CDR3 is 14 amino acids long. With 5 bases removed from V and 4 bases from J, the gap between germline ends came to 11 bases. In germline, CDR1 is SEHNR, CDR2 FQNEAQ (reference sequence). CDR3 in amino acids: CASSVGGDNEKLFF. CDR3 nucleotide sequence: TGTGCCAGCAGCGTTGGCGGAGATAATGAAAAACTGTTTTTT.

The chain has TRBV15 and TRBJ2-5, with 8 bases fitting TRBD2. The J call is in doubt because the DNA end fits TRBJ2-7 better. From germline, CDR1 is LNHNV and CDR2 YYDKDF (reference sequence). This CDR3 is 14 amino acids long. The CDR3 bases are TGTGCCACCACCTCGGAGCGGGGGTACTACGAGCAGTACTTC. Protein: CATTSERGYYEQYF.

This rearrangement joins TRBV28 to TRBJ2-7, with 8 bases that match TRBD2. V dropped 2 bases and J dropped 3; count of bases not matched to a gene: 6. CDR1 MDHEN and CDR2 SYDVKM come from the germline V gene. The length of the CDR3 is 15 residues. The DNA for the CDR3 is TGTGCCAGCAGTTTACTAAGCGGGAGAAGCTACGAGCAGTACTTC. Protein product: CASSLLSGRSYEQYF.

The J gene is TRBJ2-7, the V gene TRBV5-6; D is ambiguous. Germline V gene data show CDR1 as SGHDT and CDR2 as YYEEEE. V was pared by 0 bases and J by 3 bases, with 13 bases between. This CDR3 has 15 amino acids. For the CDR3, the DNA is TGTGCCAGCAGCTTGGATCCGGGTAAGTTCTACGAGCAGTACTTC. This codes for CASSLDPGKFYEQYF.

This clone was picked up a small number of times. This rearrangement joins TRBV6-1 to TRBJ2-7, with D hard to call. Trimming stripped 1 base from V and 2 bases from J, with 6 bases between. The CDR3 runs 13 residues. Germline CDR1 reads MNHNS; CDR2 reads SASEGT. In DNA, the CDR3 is TGTGCCAGCAGTGAAGATTTAACCTACGAGCAGTACTTC. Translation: CASSEDLTYEQYF.

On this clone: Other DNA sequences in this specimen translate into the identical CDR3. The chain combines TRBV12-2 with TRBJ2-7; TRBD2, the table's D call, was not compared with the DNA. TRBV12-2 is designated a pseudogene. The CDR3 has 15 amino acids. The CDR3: CASRLGLAGTYEQYF. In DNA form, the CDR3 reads TGTGCAAGTCGCTTGGGACTAGCGGGAACTTACGAGCAGTACTTC.

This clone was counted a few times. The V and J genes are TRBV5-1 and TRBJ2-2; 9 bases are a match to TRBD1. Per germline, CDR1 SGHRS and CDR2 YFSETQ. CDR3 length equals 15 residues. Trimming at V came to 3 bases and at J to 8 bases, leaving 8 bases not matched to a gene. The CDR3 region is CASSSSRDRVGELFF. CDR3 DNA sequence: TGCGCCAGCAGCTCAAGCCGGGACAGGGTTGGGGAGCTGTTTTTT.

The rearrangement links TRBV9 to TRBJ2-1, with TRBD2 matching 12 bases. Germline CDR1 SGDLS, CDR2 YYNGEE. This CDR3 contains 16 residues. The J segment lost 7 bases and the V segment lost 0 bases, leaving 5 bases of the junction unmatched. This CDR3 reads CASSVETSGSWNEQFF. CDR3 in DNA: TGTGCCAGCAGCGTAGAGACTAGCGGGAGTTGGAATGAGCAGTTCTTC. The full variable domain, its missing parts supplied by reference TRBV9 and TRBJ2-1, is DSGVTQTPKHLITATGQRVTLRCSPRSGDLSVYWYQQSLDQGLQFLIQYYNGEERAKGNILERFSAQQFPDLHSELNLSSLELGDSALYFCASSVETSGSWNEQFFGPGTRLTVL.

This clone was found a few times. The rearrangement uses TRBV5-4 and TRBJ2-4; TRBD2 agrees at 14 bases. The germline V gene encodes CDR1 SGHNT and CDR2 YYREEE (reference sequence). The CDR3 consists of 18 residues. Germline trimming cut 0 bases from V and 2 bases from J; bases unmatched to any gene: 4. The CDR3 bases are TGTGCCAGCAGCTTGGGACTAGCGGGAGGGCCTTCCAAAAACATTCAGTACTTC. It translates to CASSLGLAGGPSKNIQYF.

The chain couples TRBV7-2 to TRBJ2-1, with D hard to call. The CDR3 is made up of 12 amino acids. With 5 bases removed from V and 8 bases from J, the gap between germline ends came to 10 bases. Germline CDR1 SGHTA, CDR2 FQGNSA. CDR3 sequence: CASSPLTYEQFF. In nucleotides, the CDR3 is TGTGCCAGCAGCCCACTAACGTATGAGCAGTTCTTC. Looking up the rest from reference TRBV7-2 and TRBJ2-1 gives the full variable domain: GAGVSQSPSNKVTEKGKDVELRCDPISGHTALYWYRQSLGQGLEFLIYFQGNSAPDKSGLPSDRFSAERTGGSVSTLTIQRTQQEDSAVYLCASSPLTYEQFFGPGTRLTVL.

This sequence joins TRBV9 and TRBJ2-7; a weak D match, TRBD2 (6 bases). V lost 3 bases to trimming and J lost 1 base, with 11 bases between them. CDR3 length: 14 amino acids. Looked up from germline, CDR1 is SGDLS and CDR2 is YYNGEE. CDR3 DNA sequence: TGTGCCAGCAGCGCTTACGGGGGATCCTACGAGCAGTACTTC. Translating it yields CASSAYGGSYEQYF.